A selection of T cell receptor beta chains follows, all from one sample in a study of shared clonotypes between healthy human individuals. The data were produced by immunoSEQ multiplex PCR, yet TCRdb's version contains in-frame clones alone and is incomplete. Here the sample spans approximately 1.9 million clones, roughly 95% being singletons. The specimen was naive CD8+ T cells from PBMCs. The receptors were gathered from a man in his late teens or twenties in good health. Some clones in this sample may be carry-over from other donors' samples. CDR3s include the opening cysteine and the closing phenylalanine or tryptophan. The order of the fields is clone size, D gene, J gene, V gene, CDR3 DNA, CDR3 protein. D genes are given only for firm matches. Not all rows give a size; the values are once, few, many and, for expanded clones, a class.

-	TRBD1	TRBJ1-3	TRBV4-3	TGCGCCAGCAGCCCCGGGACAGCTTCTGGAAACACCATATATTTT	CASSPGTASGNTIYF
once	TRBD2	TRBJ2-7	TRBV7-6	TGTGCCAGCAGCTTAGCCGGACTAGCTGCCGAGCAGTACTTC	CASSLAGLAAEQYF
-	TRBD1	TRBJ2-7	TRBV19	TGTGCCAGTAGTAGGGGACAGGGACCCGAAGGCTCCTACGAGCAGTACTTC	CASSRGQGPEGSYEQYF
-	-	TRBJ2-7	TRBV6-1	TGTGCCGGACGTGACCGCTACTCCTACGAGCAGTACTTC	CAGRDRYSYEQYF
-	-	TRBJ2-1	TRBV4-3	TGCGCCAGCAGCCAAGCGGGCAGGGGCTGGCTCTACAATGAGCAGTTCTTC	CASSQAGRGWLYNEQFF
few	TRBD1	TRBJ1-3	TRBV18	TGTGCCAGCTCACCGACAGGGAATGGAAACACCATATATTTT	CASSPTGNGNTIYF
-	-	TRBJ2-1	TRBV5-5	TGTGCCAGCAGCCCCGACGGGGCCCCCTACAATGAGCAGTTCTTC	CASSPDGAPYNEQFF
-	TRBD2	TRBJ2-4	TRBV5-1	TGCGCCAGCAGCTTGGTAGCGGGAGGGGCCAAAAACATTCAGTACTTC	CASSLVAGGAKNIQYF
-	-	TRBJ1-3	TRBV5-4	TGTGCCAGCAGCCTAAGAACCTCTGGAAACACCATATATTTT	CASSLRTSGNTIYF
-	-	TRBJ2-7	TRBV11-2	TGTGCCAGCAGCTTAGATCTCACGACAGGCTCCTACGAGCAGTACTTC	CASSLDLTTGSYEQYF
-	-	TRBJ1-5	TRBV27	TGTGCCAGCAGTTTATCGAGAGGGGTTAATCAGCCCCAGCATTTT	CASSLSRGVNQPQHF
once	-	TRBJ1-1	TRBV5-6	TGTGCCAGCAGCCAAGGCGTGGGGAACACTGAAGCTTTCTTT	CASSQGVGNTEAFF
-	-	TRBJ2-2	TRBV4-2	TGTGCCAGCAGCCAAATGGTCGGCACCGGGGAGCTGTTTTTT	CASSQMVGTGELFF
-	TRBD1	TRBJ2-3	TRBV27	TGTGCCAGCAGTACAGGGGGCTCGGCAGATACGCAGTATTTT	CASSTGGSADTQYF
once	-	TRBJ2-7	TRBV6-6	TGTGCCAGCAGTTACGCAGAATCCTACGAGCAGTACTTC	CASSYAESYEQYF
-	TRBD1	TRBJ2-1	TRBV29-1	TGCAGCGTTGAAGTTTACAGGGGATTTGAATTCTTC	CSVEVYRGFEFF
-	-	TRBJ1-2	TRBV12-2	TGTGCAAGTCGACGCACCCAGGAGGTTCCGTTCGGCTACACCTTC	CASRRTQEVPFGYTF
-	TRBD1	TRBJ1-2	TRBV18	TGTGCCAGCTCATTTAAGCGCGGGACAGGAGACTATGGCTACACCTTC	CASSFKRGTGDYGYTF
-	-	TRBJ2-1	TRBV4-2	TGTGCCAGCAGCCAAGAGAGTTACGGAGACAATGAGCAGTTCTTC	CASSQESYGDNEQFF
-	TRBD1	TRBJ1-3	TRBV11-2	TGTGCCAGCAGCGCCAGGACAGGGCATGGAAACACCATATATTTT	CASSARTGHGNTIYF
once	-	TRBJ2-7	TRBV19	TGTGCCAGTAGGAGGGATTTGCGCTCCTACGAGCAGTACTTC	CASRRDLRSYEQYF